One sample yielded the 9 T cell receptor beta chains listed below, sequenced in a study of blood T cell repertoires in COVID-19. Clones were sequenced by immunoSEQ multiplex PCR, and TCRdb holds only the in-frame ones, with some missing. The sample includes some 250,000 clones, 70% to 85% of them seen just once. The sample was peripheral blood. These receptors came from a woman of 80 years or more with acute or convalescent COVID-19.

This clone was counted once. This sequence joins TRBV4-2 and TRBJ1-1; D may be TRBD1 (5 bases). Germline lookup yields CDR1 LGHNA and CDR2 YNFKEQ. V lost 4 bases and J 6 bases, leaving 15 bases between the germline ends. The CDR3 spans 14 residues. CDR3 sequence reads: CASSRTGLTPEAFF. CDR3 DNA sequence: TGTGCCAGCAGCCGAACAGGTCTAACCCCTGAAGCTTTCTTT.

The chain uses TRBV18 and TRBJ1-5; TRBD1 matches at 9 bases. From germline, CDR1 is KGHSH and CDR2 LQKENI. The CDR3 contains 14 residues. V gave up 6 bases and J gave up 7 bases; unmatched junction bases: 7. CDR3: CASSTGGTGQPQHF. For the CDR3, the DNA is TGTGCCAGCTCGACAGGGGGGACGGGGCAGCCCCAGCATTTT.

The rearrangement links TRBV7-2 to TRBJ1-1, with TRBD1 matching 10 bases. The CDR3 is made up of 14 amino acids. With V trimmed by 6 bases and J by 4 bases, 5 bases remained unmatched. Germline lookup yields CDR1 SGHTA and CDR2 FQGNSA. Here the CDR3 reads CASRRDRGLTEAFF. CDR3 nucleotide sequence: TGTGCCAGCAGACGTGACAGGGGGCTCACTGAAGCTTTCTTT.

J is TRBJ1-1 and V is TRBV7-8; D is possibly TRBD1 (6 bases). CDR1 is SGHVS and CDR2 is FQNEAQ in the germline V gene. V lost 0 bases, J lost 3 bases, and 14 bases lay in between. This CDR3 has 16 residues. CDR3 sequence reads: CASSLAYRARDTEAFF. The CDR3 DNA reads as TGTGCCAGCAGCTTAGCTTACAGGGCAAGGGACACTGAAGCTTTCTTT.

The chain is built from TRBV7-2 and TRBJ2-3; 7 bases line up with TRBD2. V shed 6 bases and J 9 bases; nucleotides not matched to a gene: 21. CDR1 is SGHTA, CDR2 FQGNSA, per germline. This CDR3 is built from 17 residues. In DNA form, the CDR3 reads TGTGCCAGCAGTCCCTTTTTGAGGGGACCACGGGGGGACACGCAGTATTTT. Amino acid sequence: CASSPFLRGPRGDTQYF. Full variable domain (rest looked up from reference TRBV7-2 and TRBJ2-3): GAGVSQSPSNKVTEKGKDVELRCDPISGHTALYWYRQSLGQGLEFLIYFQGNSAPDKSGLPSDRFSAERTGGSVSTLTIQRTQQEDSAVYLCASSPFLRGPRGDTQYFGPGTRLTVL.

Turning to this clone: The same CDR3 can be traced to other DNA sequences in this sample. V usage is TRBV11-3 and J usage is TRBJ1-2; no firm D call. Trimming took off 3 bases at V and 3 bases at J, with 14 bases between the two ends. The CDR3 totals 15 residues. Germline V lookup: CDR1 SGHNT, CDR2 YENEEA. CDR3 region: CASSLVCSYYYGYTF. For the CDR3, the DNA is TGTGCCAGCAGCTTGGTGTGTAGTTACTACTATGGCTACACCTTC.

This sequence joins TRBV5-1 and TRBJ1-2; 7 nucleotides align to TRBD1. The CDR3 length is 13 residues. Trimming at V came to 3 bases and at J to 4 bases, leaving 3 bases not matched to a gene. Germline V gives CDR1 SGHRS, CDR2 YFSETQ. DNA for the CDR3: TGCGCCAGCAGCTCCGACAGGGCCTATGGCTACACCTTC. This gives the protein CASSSDRAYGYTF.

The genes are TRBV5-4 and TRBJ1-4; D is unresolved. This CDR3 is 12 amino acids long. Germline CDR1 is SGHNT and CDR2 is YYREEE (reference sequence). Trimming removed 7 bases at V and 5 bases at J, with 9 bases between. CDR3 in amino acids: CASSVRNEKLFF. The CDR3 DNA sequence: TGTGCCAGCTCGGTCCGAAATGAAAAACTGTTTTTT.

This clone was seen a few times. One junction end disagrees with the germline gene, perhaps due to a read error. The chain employs TRBV6-5 and TRBJ1-1, with D hard to call. The CDR3 has 14 amino acids. Germline assignment: CDR1 MNHEY and CDR2 SVGAGI. The CDR3 DNA is TGTGCCAGCAGCTACTCTTCCATGAACACTGAAGCTTTCTTT. Translating gives CASSYSSMNTEAFF.